The TCR beta chain described here comes from a study of patients and donors after allogeneic stem cell transplantation. CDR3 length: 17 residues. The junction had 9 bases not matched to a gene; V was cut back by 3 bases and J by 3 bases. Germline V gene sequence: CDR1 MDHEN, CDR2 SYDVKM. TCRdb ran MiXCR on the RT-PCR reads and lists one entry per CDR3 protein. The profile shows roughly 180,000 distinct CDR3 sequences, less than 45% of them singletons. J is TRBJ1-5 and V is TRBV28; 9 bases map to TRBD1. The sequencing sample was made of blood, either unsorted or a sorted T cell fraction (not recorded which). This receptor was taken from a human donor who was either an allogeneic HSCT recipient or a stem cell or donor lymphocyte infusion donor (not recorded which). It is not recorded whose cells these are; they may come from a transplant donor. The CDR3 coding sequence is TGTGCCAGCAGTTTGGCAACGGGACAGGGTTACAATCAGCCCCAGCATTTT. This sequence encodes CASSLATGQGYNQPQHF.